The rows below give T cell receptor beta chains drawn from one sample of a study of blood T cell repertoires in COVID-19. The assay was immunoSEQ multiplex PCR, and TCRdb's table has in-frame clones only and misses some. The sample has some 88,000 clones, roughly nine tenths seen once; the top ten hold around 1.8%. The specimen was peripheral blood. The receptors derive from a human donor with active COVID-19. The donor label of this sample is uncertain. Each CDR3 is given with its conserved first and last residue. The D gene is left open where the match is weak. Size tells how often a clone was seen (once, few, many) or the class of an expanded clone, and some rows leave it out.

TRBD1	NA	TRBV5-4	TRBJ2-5	TGTGCCAGCAGCCCGCGGACAGGGGACCAAGAGACCCAGTACTTC	CASSPRTGDQETQYF
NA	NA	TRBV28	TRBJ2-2	TGTGCCAGCACCCCGGCGGCAGCTAACACCGGGGAGCTGTTTTTT	CASTPAAANTGELFF
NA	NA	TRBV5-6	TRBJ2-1	TGTGCCAGCAGCCTCAGTATGGAGCAGTTCTTC	CASSLSMEQFF
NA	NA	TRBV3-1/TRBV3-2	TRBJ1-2	TGTGCCAGCAGCCAAGATGAGGGTGGCGGGGGAGGCTACACCTTC	CASSQDEGGGGGYTF
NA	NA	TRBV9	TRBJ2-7	TGTGCCAGCAGCGTAGCGGAGGGGTCCTCCTACGAGCAGTACTTC	CASSVAEGSSYEQYF
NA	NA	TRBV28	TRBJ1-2	TGTGCCAGCAGTTTACCGGGGAACTATGGCTACACCTTC	CASSLPGNYGYTF
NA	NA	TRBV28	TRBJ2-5	TGTGCCAGCAGCTTCGGGCAGGGGATTTTGGAGACCCAGTACTTC	CASSFGQGILETQYF
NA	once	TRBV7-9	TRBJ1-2	TGTGCCAGCAGCTTACCAGGGCAGGGCTATGGCTACACCTTC	CASSLPGQGYGYTF
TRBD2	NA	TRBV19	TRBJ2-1	TGTGCCAGTAGTATTAGCCTAGCGGGGGTCGATGAGCAGTTCTTC	CASSISLAGVDEQFF
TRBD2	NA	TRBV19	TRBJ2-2	TGTGCCAGTATAGAACTAGCGGGGGGGAACACCGGGGAGCTGTTTTTT	CASIELAGGNTGELFF
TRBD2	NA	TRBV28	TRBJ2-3	TGTGCCAGCAGTTCTGATAGCGGGGGTACGCAGTATTTT	CASSSDSGGTQYF
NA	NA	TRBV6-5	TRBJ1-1	TGTGCCAGCAGTTACGCCCCGGGGAACACTGAAGCTTTCTTT	CASSYAPGNTEAFF
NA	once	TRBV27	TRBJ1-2	TGTGCCAGCAGTTTAAGTTTTTCCGTGGGGCGCTACACCTTC	CASSLSFSVGRYTF
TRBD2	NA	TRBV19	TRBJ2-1	TGTGCCAGTACCCATTCCCTAGCGGGGGGGTCCAATGAGCAGTTCTTC	CASTHSLAGGSNEQFF
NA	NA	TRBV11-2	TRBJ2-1	TGTGCCAGCAGCTTAGACAGTGCCTACAATGAGCAGTTCTTC	CASSLDSAYNEQFF
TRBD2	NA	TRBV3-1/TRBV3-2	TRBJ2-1	TGTGCCAGCAGCACTAGGGGGACTAGCGGGGGCCCCCAGGGGACCTACAATGAGCAGTTCTTC	CASSTRGTSGGPQGTYNEQFF
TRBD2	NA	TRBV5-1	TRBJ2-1	TGCGCCAGCAGCTTGGGACTAGCGGTGACTTACAATGAGCAGTTCTTC	CASSLGLAVTYNEQFF
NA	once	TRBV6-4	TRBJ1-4	TGTGCCAGCAGCCCTCTCGGAGGTTCAAATGAAAAACTGTTTTTT	CASSPLGGSNEKLFF
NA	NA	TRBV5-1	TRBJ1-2	TGCGCCAGCAGCTCAGGACAAAGGGTCGGAATTGGCTACACCTTC	CASSSGQRVGIGYTF
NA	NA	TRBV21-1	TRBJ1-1	TGTGCCAGTGCGGACAGGGACACTGAAGCTTTCTTT	CASADRDTEAFF
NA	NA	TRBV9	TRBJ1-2	TGTGCCAGCAGCGATACAGGGCGTGGCTACACCTTC	CASSDTGRGYTF
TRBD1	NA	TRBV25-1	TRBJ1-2	TGTGCCAGCGGACAGGGACATGGTAGCTATGGCTACACCTTC	CASGQGHGSYGYTF
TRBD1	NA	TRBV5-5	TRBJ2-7	TGTGCCAGCAGCTTGGGACAGGGGAGGTACGAGCAGTACTTC	CASSLGQGRYEQYF